These 3 T cell receptor beta chains came from one sample sequenced in a study of blood T cell repertoires in COVID-19. Here immunoSEQ multiplex PCR was the method, and the copy in TCRdb shows in-frame clones only, minus some. The repertoire holds roughly 200,000 clones, with roughly 85% as singletons. The specimen was peripheral blood. These receptor sequences come from a human donor with active or convalescent COVID-19. The donor label of this sample is uncertain.

The chain uses TRBV7-9 and TRBJ1-2; D unclear. The CDR3 length is 14 residues. The V end was cut by 5 bases, the J end by 8 bases, with 18 bases between. Germline V gene sequence: CDR1 SEHNR, CDR2 FQNEAQ (reference sequence). This CDR3 is CASSPDRVAGGYTF. CDR3 DNA: TGTGCCAGCAGCCCCGATCGGGTGGCGGGGGGCTACACCTTC.

The V call is TRBV5-4, the J call TRBJ2-3; 9 bases map to TRBD1. CDR3 size: 14 residues. V lost 3 bases to trimming and J lost 1 base; unmatched junction nucleotides: 0. Germline V gene lookup returns CDR1 SGHNT and CDR2 YYREEE (reference sequence). This CDR3 reads CASSWTGGTDTQYF. CDR3 bases: TGTGCCAGCAGCTGGACAGGGGGCACAGATACGCAGTATTTT.

The chain carries TRBV29-1 and TRBJ2-7; D perhaps matches TRBD2 (5 bases). The CDR3 is made up of 15 amino acids. The germline V gene has CDR1 SQVTM and CDR2 ANQGSEA. Trimming stripped 6 bases from V and 6 bases from J, with 24 bases between. The CDR3: CSVAQSTGVGAEQYF. CDR3 nucleotide sequence: TGCAGCGTCGCTCAATCTACCGGGGTTGGCGCCGAGCAGTACTTC.